This T cell receptor beta chain was recorded in a study of cytomegalovirus exposure and HLA in healthy donors. For the study at large: A preliminary data release comprised 70 million to 95 million unique TCRs obtained from HLA-typed donors. Genotyping of roughly 400 donors showed that 80% to 85% belonged to the Caucasian-associated ancestry cluster.

60 Vbeta and 13 Jbeta primers were used in PCR. Generated by immunoSEQ multiplex PCR, the TCRdb table keeps only in-frame clones and is missing some. The sample comprises roughly 180,000 clones, 80% to 90% of which are singletons, and 2% to 3% rests with the top ten. Germline V lookup: CDR1 SGHNT, CDR2 YYREEE (reference sequence). V was cut by 4 bases and J by 5 bases, with 14 bases left in between. The CDR3 contains 14 residues. This clone was seen a few times. Antigen: not known. Study outcomes and limitations: Reports credit the classifier with highly specific, highly sensitive diagnosis of cytomegalovirus status.

The TCR sequence derives from a male donor in good health and CMV-seronegative. The chain has TRBV5-4 and TRBJ2-3; tentatively, D is TRBD1 (6 bases). The sequenced material came from PBMCs. The CDR3 region has the DNA TGTGCCAGCAGCGTCCAGGGGACCCAAGATACGCAGTATTTT. Translated, it gives CASSVQGTQDTQYF.